Described below is a single TCR beta chain sequence and its context. Its antigen remains unidentified. This sample stems from a study of T cell responses to AZD1222 COVID-19 vaccine. The protocol was immunoSEQ multiplex PCR, while the TCRdb copy is restricted to in-frame clones and leaves out a portion. The data hold 150,000 or so clones, with about nine tenths observed a single time. Germline CDR1 and CDR2: SGHRS and YFSETQ. J gave up 0 bases and V 2 bases, and 9 bases lay outside the gene matches. The CDR3 is 18 residues long. Study-wide points: Spike regions recognized by vaccine-associated CD4 TCRs spanned the protein, led by 160-218 and 743-854.

V is TRBV5-1 and J is TRBJ2-1; TRBD2 matches at 9 bases. This receptor was obtained from an adult who received the AZD1222 COVID-19 vaccine. The source material was peripheral blood, sampled 28 days after the second AZD1222 dose. CDR3 in DNA: TGCGCCAGCAGCTTACAACCCTCTAGCGGGGCCTCCTACAATGAGCAGTTCTTC. This translates into CASSLQPSSGASYNEQFF. Full variable domain (outside the CDR3, taken from reference TRBV5-1 and TRBJ2-1): KAGVTQTPRYLIKTRGQQVTLSCSPISGHRSVSWYQQTPGQGLQFLFEYFSETQRNKGNFPGRFSGRQFSNSRSEMNVSTLELGDSALYLCASSLQPSSGASYNEQFFGPGTRLTVL.